The rows below give T cell receptor beta chains drawn from one sample of a study of blood T cell repertoires in COVID-19. Some clones are missing from TCRdb's copy, which holds only in-frame ones; the method was immunoSEQ multiplex PCR. The sample carries some 200,000 clones, under 90% recorded once. The sample comprised peripheral blood. The receptors were gathered from a man older than 75 with acute or convalescent COVID-19. CDR3s include the opening cysteine and the closing phenylalanine or tryptophan. The D gene is left open where the match is weak. A clone size is listed for some rows: how often the clone was seen (once, few, many), or a class if it is expanded.

clone size,V gene,J gene,D gene,CDR3 protein,CDR3 DNA
few,TRBV7-2,TRBJ2-1,TRBD2,CASSLGPLAGGGREQFF,TGTGCCAGCAGCTTAGGGCCCCTAGCGGGAGGGGGTAGGGAGCAGTTCTTC
.,TRBV6-5,TRBJ1-2,.,CASSLVGSGYTF,TGTGCCAGCAGTTTAGTAGGGAGTGGCTACACCTTC
.,TRBV6-8,TRBJ2-7,.,CASRPGSTYEQYF,TGTGCCAGCAGGCCGGGATCTACCTACGAGCAGTACTTC
.,TRBV27,TRBJ1-2,TRBD1,CASSGQGNYGYTF,TGTGCCAGCTCCGGACAGGGAAACTATGGCTACACCTTC
.,TRBV29-1,TRBJ2-5,TRBD1,CSVESDRDSETQYF,TGCAGCGTTGAATCGGACAGGGATTCCGAGACCCAGTACTTC
.,TRBV29-1,TRBJ1-5,TRBD1,CSVTGGGNQPQHF,TGCAGCGTTACAGGGGGTGGCAATCAGCCCCAGCATTTT
.,TRBV9,TRBJ2-5,TRBD2,CASSEASGRQTQYF,TGTGCCAGCTCTGAGGCTAGCGGGAGACAGACCCAGTACTTC
.,TRBV27,TRBJ2-7,TRBD2,CASRAGGAGGYEQYF,TGTGCCAGCAGGGCCGGGGGTGCGGGAGGGTACGAGCAGTACTTC
.,TRBV21-1,TRBJ1-1,.,CASKRTGRVRTEAFF,TGTGCCAGCAAAAGAACCGGCAGGGTTCGCACTGAAGCTTTCTTT
once,TRBV7-2,TRBJ2-3,TRBD1,CASSLTGVDTQYF,TGTGCCAGCAGCTTAACAGGGGTTGATACGCAGTATTTT
once,TRBV6-2/TRBV6-3,TRBJ1-5,TRBD1,CASSYWGQGANQPQHF,TGTGCCAGCAGTTATTGGGGTCAGGGGGCAAATCAGCCCCAGCATTTT
.,TRBV5-6,TRBJ2-7,.,CASSPRAYEQYF,TGTGCCAGCAGCCCCAGGGCCTACGAGCAGTACTTC
.,TRBV5-1,TRBJ2-2,TRBD2,CASRRRLAGPNTGELFF,TGCGCCAGCAGGAGGAGACTAGCGGGACCTAACACCGGGGAGCTGTTTTTT
.,TRBV19,TRBJ2-1,TRBD2,CASSLPGGSSHNEQFF,TGTGCCAGTAGTCTTCCGGGCGGGAGCTCCCACAATGAGCAGTTCTTC